This T cell receptor (beta chain) came from a study of monozygotic twins with inflammatory bowel disease. Per TCR library, approximately 3,800 ng of total RNA was used. TCRdb derives one entry per CDR3 protein from the 5' RACE reads, leaving out DNA. This listing includes some 440,000 distinct CDR3 sequences. This TCR came from a human donor with ulcerative colitis or Crohn's disease, or a healthy co-twin of an affected twin (not recorded which). Sequenced sample: blood.

CDR3 loop: CSARDAGTLGSYNEQFF. The rearrangement links TRBV20-1 to TRBJ2-1; TCRdb indicates TRBD2, and absent DNA this call remains unverified. Looked up from germline, CDR1 is DFQATT and CDR2 is SNEGSKA (reference sequence). The length of the CDR3 is 17 residues.